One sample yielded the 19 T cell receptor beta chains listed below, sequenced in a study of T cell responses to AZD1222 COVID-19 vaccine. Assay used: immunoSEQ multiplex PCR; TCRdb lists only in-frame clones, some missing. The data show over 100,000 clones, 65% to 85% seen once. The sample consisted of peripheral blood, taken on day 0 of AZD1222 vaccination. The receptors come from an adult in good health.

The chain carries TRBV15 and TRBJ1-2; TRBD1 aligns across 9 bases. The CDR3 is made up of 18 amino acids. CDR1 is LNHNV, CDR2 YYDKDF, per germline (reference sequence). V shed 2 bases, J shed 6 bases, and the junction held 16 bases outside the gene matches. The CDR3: CATSRLKTGGTLYNGYTF. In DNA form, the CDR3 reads TGTGCCACCAGCAGACTAAAGACAGGGGGTACCCTCTATAATGGCTACACCTTC. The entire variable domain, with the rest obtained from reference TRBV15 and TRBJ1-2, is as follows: DAMVIQNPRYQVTQFGKPVTLSCSQTLNHNVMYWYQQKSSQAPKLLFHYYDKDFNNEADTPDNFQSRRPNTSFCFLDIRSPGLGDTAMYLCATSRLKTGGTLYNGYTFGSGTRLTVV.

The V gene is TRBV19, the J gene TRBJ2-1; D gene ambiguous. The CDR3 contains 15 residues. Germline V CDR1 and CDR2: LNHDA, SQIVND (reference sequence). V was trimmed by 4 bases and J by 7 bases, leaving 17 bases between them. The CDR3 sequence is CASSSEFVARNEQFF. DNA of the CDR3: TGTGCCAGTAGTAGCGAATTCGTCGCCAGGAATGAGCAGTTCTTC.

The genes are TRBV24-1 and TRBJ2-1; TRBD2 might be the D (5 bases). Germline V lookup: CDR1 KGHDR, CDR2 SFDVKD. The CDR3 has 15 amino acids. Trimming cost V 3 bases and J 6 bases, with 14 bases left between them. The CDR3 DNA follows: TGTGCCACCAGTGATACCAGCCGAGGAGGCAATGAGCAGTTCTTC. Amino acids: CATSDTSRGGNEQFF.

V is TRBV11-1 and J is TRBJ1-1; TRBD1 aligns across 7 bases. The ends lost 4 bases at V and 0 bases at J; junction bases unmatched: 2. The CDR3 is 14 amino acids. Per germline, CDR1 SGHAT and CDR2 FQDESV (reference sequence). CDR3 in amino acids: CASSSRGLNTEAFF. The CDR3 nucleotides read TGTGCCAGCAGCTCTAGGGGGCTGAACACTGAAGCTTTCTTT.

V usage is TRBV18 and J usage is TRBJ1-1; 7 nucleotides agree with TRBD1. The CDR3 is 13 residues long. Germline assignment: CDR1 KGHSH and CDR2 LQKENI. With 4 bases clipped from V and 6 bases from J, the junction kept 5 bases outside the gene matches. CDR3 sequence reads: CASSRQGLAEAFF. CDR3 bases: TGTGCCAGCTCACGACAGGGACTCGCTGAAGCTTTCTTT.

The CDR3 protein is CASSQWTGYGNTIYF. The CDR3 coding sequence is TGTGCCAGCAGCCAATGGACAGGGTATGGAAACACCATATATTTT. The rearrangement links TRBV7-9 to TRBJ1-3; the match to TRBD1 covers 8 bases. Germline assignment: CDR1 SEHNR and CDR2 FQNEAQ (reference sequence). The CDR3 spans 15 residues. J was trimmed by 3 bases and V by 5 bases; bases with no gene match: 6.

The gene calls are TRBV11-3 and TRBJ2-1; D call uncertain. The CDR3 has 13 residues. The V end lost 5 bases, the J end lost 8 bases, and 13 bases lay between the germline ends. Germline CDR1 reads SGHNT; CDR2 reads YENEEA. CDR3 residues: CASSRAQLDEQFF. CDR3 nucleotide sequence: TGTGCCAGCAGCAGGGCCCAGCTAGATGAGCAGTTCTTC.

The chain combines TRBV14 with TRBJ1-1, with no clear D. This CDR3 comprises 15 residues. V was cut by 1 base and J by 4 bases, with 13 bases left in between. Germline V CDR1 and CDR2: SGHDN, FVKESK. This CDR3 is CASSQVSSWRTEAFF. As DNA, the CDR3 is TGTGCCAGCAGCCAAGTATCTTCCTGGCGCACTGAAGCTTTCTTT. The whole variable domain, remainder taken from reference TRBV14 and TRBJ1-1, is EAGVTQFPSHSVIEKGQTVTLRCDPISGHDNLYWYRRVMGKEIKFLLHFVKESKQDESGMPNNRFLAERTGGTYSTLKVQPAELEDSGVYFCASSQVSSWRTEAFFGQGTRLTVV.

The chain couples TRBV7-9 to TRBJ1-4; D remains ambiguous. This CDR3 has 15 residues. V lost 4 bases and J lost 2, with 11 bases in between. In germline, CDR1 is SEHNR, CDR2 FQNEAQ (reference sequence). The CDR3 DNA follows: TGTGCCAGCAGCTCCCCCCGGACTACTAATGAAAAACTGTTTTTT. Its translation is CASSSPRTTNEKLFF.

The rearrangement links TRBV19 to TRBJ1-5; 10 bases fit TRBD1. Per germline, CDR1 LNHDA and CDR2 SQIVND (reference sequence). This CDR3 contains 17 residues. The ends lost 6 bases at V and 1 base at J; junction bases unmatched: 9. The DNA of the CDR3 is TGTGCCAGTAGACCGGGACAGGGGATGATGAGCAATCAGCCCCAGCATTTT. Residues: CASRPGQGMMSNQPQHF.

DNA of the CDR3: TGTGCCACCAGTGATTTCGGTCGGAACTATGGCTACACCTTC. Translation gives CATSDFGRNYGYTF. This rearrangement joins TRBV24-1 to TRBJ1-2; no clear D gene. With 1 base removed from V and 2 bases from J, the gap between germline ends came to 7 bases. The CDR3 totals 14 residues. The germline CDR1 and CDR2 sequences are KGHDR and SFDVKD.

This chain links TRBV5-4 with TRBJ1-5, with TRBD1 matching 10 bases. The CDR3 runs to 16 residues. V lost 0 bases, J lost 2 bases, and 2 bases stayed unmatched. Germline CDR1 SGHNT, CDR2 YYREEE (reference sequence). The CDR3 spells CASSLGGTGGNQPQHF. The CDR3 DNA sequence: TGTGCCAGCAGCTTGGGGGGGACAGGGGGCAATCAGCCCCAGCATTTT.

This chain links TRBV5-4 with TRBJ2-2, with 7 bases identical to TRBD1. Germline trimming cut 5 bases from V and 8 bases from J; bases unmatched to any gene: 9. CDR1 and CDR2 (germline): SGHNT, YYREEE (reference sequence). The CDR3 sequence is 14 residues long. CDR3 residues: CASRPDRDWGELFF. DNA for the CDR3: TGTGCCAGCAGACCCGACAGGGATTGGGGGGAGCTGTTTTTT.

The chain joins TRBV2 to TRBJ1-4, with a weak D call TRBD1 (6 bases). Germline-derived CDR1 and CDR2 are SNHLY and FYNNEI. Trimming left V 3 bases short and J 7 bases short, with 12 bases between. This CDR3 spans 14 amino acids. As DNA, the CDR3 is TGTGCCAGCAGTGAGCAACAGGGTGTTGAAAAACTGTTTTTT. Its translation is CASSEQQGVEKLFF.

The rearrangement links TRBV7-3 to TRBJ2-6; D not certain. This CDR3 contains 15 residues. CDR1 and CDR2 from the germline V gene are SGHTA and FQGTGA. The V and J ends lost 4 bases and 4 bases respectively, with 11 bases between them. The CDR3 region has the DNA TGTGCCAGCAGCTCCTCAATTTCCGGGGCCAACGTCCTGACTTTC. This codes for CASSSSISGANVLTF.

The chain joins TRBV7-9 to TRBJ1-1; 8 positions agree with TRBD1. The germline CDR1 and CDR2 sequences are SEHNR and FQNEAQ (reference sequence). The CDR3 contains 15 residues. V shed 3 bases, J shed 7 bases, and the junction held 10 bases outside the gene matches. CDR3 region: CASSFRDRSRGEAFF. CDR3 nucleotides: TGTGCCAGCAGCTTCCGGGACAGGTCAAGAGGTGAAGCTTTCTTT.

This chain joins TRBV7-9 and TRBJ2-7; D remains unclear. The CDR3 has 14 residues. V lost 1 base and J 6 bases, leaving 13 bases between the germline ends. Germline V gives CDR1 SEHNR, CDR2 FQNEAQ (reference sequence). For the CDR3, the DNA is TGTGCCAGCAGCTTAGTGCTGGGGTTGGGCGAGCAGTACTTC. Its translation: CASSLVLGLGEQYF.

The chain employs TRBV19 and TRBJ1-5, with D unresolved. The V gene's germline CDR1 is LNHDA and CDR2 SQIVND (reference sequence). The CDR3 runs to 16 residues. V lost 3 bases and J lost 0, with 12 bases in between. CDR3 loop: CASSILRQLSNQPQHF. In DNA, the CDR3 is TGTGCCAGTAGTATCTTACGGCAGCTTAGCAATCAGCCCCAGCATTTT.

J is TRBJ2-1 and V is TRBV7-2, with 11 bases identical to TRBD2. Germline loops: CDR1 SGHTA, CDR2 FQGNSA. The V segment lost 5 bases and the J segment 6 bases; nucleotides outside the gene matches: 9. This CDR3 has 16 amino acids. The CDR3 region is CASSVSLAGGFNEQFF. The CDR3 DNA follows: TGTGCCAGCAGCGTATCCCTAGCGGGGGGCTTCAATGAGCAGTTCTTC.